This T cell receptor beta chain was identified during a study of blood T cell repertoires in COVID-19. Looked up from germline, CDR1 is LNHNV and CDR2 is YYDKDF (reference sequence). V lost 0 bases and J 2 bases, leaving 11 bases between the germline ends. The CDR3 runs 16 residues. Sequencing used immunoSEQ multiplex PCR; TCRdb keeps in-frame clones, though not all of them. This table holds 350,000 to 400,000 clones, 88% found once. The sequence came from a woman aged 25-40 years with acute COVID-19. The sequenced sample consisted of PBMCs or T cells enriched from blood (not recorded which). The V and J genes are TRBV15 and TRBJ1-5, with TRBD1 as a possible D gene (6 bases). This chain's CDR3 is CATSRDRGAGNQPQHF. CDR3 in DNA: TGTGCCACCAGCAGAGATCGGGGGGCGGGCAATCAGCCCCAGCATTTT.